This TCR beta chain was recorded in a study of blood T cell repertoires in COVID-19. Across the study: Samples taken during acute and convalescent COVID-19 were collected in the United States, Italy and Spain.

This clone came up once. The CDR3 loop spans 18 amino acids. The ends lost 5 bases at V and 2 bases at J; junction bases unmatched: 14. Per the germline V gene, CDR1 is SEHNR and CDR2 is FQNEAQ (reference sequence). In the source study's methods: Reference gene primer amplification in the assay estimated nucleated cell counts. Data came from immunoSEQ multiplex PCR; TCRdb stores just in-frame clones and leaves some out. That table supplies the V and J calls and clone size; D and trimming were determined from the DNA. The sample gives 70,000 to 90,000 clones, 78% of which show up once; 15% is in the top ten.

The origin of this receptor is a human donor in a cohort sampled during active COVID-19. Sequencing was done on a sample of peripheral blood. The chain carries TRBV7-9 and TRBJ1-5, with 8 bases identical to TRBD1. In DNA, the CDR3 is TGTGCCAGCAGCCAGGTAGGACAGGGAAAATCCGGCAATCAGCCCCAGCATTTT. Its translation: CASSQVGQGKSGNQPQHF.